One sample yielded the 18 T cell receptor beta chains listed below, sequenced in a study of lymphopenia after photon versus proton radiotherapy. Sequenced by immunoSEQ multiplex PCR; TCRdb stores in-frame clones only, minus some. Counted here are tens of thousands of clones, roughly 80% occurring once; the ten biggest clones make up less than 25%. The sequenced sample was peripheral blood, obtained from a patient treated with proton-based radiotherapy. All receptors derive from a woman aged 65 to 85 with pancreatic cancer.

The CDR3, as DNA: TGTGCCAGCAGCTTGGGCCCCGGGGGGACTGAAGCTTTCTTT. Amino acid sequence: CASSLGPGGTEAFF. The chain joins TRBV5-6 to TRBJ1-1; possibly TRBD1 for D (5 bases). Trimming cost V 0 bases and J 5 bases, with 11 bases left between them. From germline, CDR1 is SGHDT and CDR2 YYEEEE. The CDR3 length is 14 residues.

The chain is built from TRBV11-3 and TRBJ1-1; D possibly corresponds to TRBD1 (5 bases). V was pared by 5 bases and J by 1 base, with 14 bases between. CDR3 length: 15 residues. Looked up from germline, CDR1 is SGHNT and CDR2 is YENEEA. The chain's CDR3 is CASSPQGRANTEAFF. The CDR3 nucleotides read TGTGCCAGCAGCCCTCAGGGCAGGGCGAACACTGAAGCTTTCTTT.

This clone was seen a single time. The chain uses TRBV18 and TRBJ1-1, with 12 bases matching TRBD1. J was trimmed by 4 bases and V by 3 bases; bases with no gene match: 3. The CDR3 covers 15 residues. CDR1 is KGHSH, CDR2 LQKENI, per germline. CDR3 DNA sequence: TGTGCCAGCTCACCGGGACAGGGGGCGGGCACTGAAGCTTTCTTT. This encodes CASSPGQGAGTEAFF.

DNA of the CDR3: TGTGCCAGCAGTTTATCCCGGGACAGGGCCCAAGAGACCCAGTACTTC. Translating gives CASSLSRDRAQETQYF. The rearrangement uses TRBV27 and TRBJ2-5; TRBD1 matches 9 bases. The germline gives CDR1 MNHEY, CDR2 SMNVEV (reference sequence). J gave up 1 base and V 0 bases, and 3 bases lay outside the gene matches. The CDR3 is 16 amino acids.

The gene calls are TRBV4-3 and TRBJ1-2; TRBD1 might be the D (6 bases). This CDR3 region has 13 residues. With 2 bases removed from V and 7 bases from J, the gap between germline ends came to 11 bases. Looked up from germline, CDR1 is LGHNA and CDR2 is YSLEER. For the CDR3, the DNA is TGCGCCAGCAGCCAAATACAGGGTGCTGGCTACACCTTC. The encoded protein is CASSQIQGAGYTF.

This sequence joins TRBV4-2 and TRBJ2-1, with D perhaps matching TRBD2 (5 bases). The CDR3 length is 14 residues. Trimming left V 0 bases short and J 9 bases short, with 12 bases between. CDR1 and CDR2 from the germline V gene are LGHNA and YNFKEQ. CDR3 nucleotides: TGTGCCAGCAGCCAAGAATTTAGAGGGCGTGAGCAGTTCTTC. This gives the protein CASSQEFRGREQFF.

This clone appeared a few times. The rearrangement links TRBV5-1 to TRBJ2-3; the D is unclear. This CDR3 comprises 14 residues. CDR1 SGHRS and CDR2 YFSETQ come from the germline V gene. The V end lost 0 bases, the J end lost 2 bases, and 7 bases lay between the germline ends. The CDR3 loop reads CASSLGYTTDTQYF. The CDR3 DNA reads TGCGCCAGCAGCTTGGGGTACACCACAGATACGCAGTATTTT.

DNA for the CDR3: TGTGCCACCAGCAGAGATTTGGGGGGAAATGAGCAGTTCTTC. Translation: CATSRDLGGNEQFF. V and J are TRBV15 and TRBJ2-1; weak D call: TRBD2 (6 bases). Trimming shortened V by 0 bases and J by 7 bases, and 10 bases separated the two germline ends. This CDR3 has 14 residues. In germline, CDR1 is LNHNV, CDR2 YYDKDF (reference sequence).

This chain's CDR3 is CASSASGTRQETQYF. CDR3 DNA sequence: TGTGCCAGCAGCGCGTCCGGGACCCGCCAAGAGACCCAGTACTTC. The V call is TRBV7-6, the J call TRBJ2-5; D could derive from TRBD1 or TRBD2 (5 bases each). V lost 5 bases and J lost 1, with 14 bases in between. The CDR3 runs to 15 residues. The germline V gene has CDR1 SGHVS and CDR2 FNYEAQ.

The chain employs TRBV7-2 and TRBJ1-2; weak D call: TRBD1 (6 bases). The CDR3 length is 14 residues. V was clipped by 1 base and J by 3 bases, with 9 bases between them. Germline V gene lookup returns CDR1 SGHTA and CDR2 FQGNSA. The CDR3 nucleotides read TGTGCCAGCAGCTTAGGGACAGCTTACTATGGCTACACCTTC. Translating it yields CASSLGTAYYGYTF. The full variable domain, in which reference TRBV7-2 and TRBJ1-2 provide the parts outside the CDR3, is GAGVSQSPSNKVTEKGKDVELRCDPISGHTALYWYRQSLGQGLEFLIYFQGNSAPDKSGLPSDRFSAERTGGSVSTLTIQRTQQEDSAVYLCASSLGTAYYGYTFGSGTRLTVV.

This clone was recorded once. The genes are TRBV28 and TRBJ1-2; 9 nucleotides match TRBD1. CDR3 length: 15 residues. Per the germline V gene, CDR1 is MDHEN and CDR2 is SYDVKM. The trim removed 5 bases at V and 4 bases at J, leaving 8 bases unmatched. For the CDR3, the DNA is TGTGCCAGCAGTAACCCGACAGGGGGAGGCTATGGCTACACCTTC. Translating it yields CASSNPTGGGYGYTF.

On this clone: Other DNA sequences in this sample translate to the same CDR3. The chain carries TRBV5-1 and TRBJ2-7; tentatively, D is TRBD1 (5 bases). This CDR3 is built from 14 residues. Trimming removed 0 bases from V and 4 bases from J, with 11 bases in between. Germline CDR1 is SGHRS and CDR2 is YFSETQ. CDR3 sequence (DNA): TGCGCCAGCAGCTTGGAAGGTTCAGGGTACGAGCAGTACTTC. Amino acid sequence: CASSLEGSGYEQYF.

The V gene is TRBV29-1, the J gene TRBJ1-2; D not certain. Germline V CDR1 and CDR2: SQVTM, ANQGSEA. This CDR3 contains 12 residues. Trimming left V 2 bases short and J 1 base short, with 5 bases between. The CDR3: CSVEQNNYGYTF. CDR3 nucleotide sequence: TGCAGCGTTGAACAGAATAACTATGGCTACACCTTC.

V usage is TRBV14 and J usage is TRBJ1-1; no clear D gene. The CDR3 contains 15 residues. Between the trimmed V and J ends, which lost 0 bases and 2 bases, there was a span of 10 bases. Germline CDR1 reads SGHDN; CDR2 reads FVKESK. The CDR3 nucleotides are TGTGCCAGCAGCCAAGATTTCGAAGGAAACACTGAAGCTTTCTTT. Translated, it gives CASSQDFEGNTEAFF.

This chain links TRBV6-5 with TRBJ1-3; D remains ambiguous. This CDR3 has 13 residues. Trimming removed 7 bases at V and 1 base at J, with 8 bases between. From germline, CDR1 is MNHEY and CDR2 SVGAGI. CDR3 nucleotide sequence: TGTGCCAGCACCACTCCATCTGGAAACACCATATATTTT. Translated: CASTTPSGNTIYF.

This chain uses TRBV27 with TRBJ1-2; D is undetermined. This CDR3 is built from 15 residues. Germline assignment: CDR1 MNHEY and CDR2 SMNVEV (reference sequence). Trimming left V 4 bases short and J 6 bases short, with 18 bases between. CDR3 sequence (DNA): TGTGCCAGCAGTTCGATCCAGTACCTGTCTCATGGCTACACCTTC. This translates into CASSSIQYLSHGYTF.

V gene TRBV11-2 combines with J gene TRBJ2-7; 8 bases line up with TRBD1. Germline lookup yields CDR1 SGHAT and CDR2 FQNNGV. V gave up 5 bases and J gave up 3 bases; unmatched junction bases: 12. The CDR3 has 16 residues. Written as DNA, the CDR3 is TGTGCCAGCAGCCCTTCCGGCACAGGGGGGAGCTACGAGCAGTACTTC. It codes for CASSPSGTGGSYEQYF.

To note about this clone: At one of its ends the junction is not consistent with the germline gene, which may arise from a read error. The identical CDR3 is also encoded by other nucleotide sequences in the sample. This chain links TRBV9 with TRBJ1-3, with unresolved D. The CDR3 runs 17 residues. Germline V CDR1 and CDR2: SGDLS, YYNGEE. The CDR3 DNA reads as TGCGCCAGCAGCGTAGCTCTGTACGGAGGGAGCGGAAACACCATATATTTT. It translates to CASSVALYGGSGNTIYF. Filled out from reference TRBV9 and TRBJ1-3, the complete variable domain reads DSGVTQTPKHLITATGQRVTLRCSPRSGDLSVYWYQQSLDQGLQFLIQYYNGEERAKGNILERFSAQQFPDLHSELNLSSLELGDSALYFCASSVALYGGSGNTIYFGEGSWLTVV.